Listed here are 27 T cell receptor beta chains from one sample, sequenced in a study of cytomegalovirus exposure and HLA in healthy donors. The PCR ran on 60 Vbeta and 13 Jbeta primers. Profiled with immunoSEQ multiplex PCR; TCRdb holds only in-frame clones, not every one. The table shows about 200,000 clones, with 82% occurring only once. Sequencing used PBMCs. The receptors originated from a woman between 18 and 30 years old in good health and CMV-seronegative.

This clone has only a few counts. The genes are TRBV5-1 and TRBJ2-2, with TRBD2 as a possible D gene (6 bases). Germline-derived CDR1 and CDR2 are SGHRS and YFSETQ. The ends were cut back, 4 bases at V and 4 bases at J, with 14 bases in the middle. CDR3 length: 15 amino acids. CDR3 sequence: CASSPAAEGTGELFF. For the CDR3, the DNA is TGCGCCAGCAGCCCAGCCGCGGAGGGCACCGGGGAGCTGTTTTTT.

This chain uses TRBV5-6 with TRBJ1-6; maybe TRBD1 (6 bases). CDR3 length: 13 amino acids. Germline loops: CDR1 SGHDT, CDR2 YYEEEE. The V and J ends lost 3 bases and 10 bases respectively, with 11 bases between them. Here the CDR3 DNA reads TGTGCCAGCAGCTGGGCAGGGGAATCACCCCTCCACTTT. Its translation is CASSWAGESPLHF. The full variable domain, in which reference TRBV5-6 and TRBJ1-6 provide the parts outside the CDR3, is DAGVTQSPTHLIKTRGQQVTLRCSPKSGHDTVSWYQQALGQGPQFIFQYYEEEERQRGNFPDRFSGHQFPNYSSELNVNALLLGDSALYLCASSWAGESPLHFGNGTRLTVT.

This clone was picked up one time. The chain is built from TRBV7-2 and TRBJ1-4; 9 positions match TRBD1. CDR3 length equals 15 residues. V trimming: 4 bases; J trimming: 5 bases; junction bases outside the gene matches: 5. Germline values: CDR1 SGHTA, CDR2 FQGNSA. The CDR3 sequence is CASSSLGQGNEKLFF. The CDR3 DNA reads TGTGCCAGCAGCTCATTGGGACAGGGCAATGAAAAACTGTTTTTT.

The chain recombines TRBV25-1 with TRBJ2-3; TRBD1 aligns across 8 bases. Germline-derived CDR1 and CDR2 are MGHDK and SYGVNS. The CDR3 extends over 17 amino acids. J was trimmed by 3 bases and V by 3 bases; bases with no gene match: 11. CDR3 in amino acids: CASSDPGQGLSTDTQYF. The DNA of the CDR3 is TGTGCCAGCAGTGACCCAGGACAGGGATTATCAACAGATACGCAGTATTTT.

This clone was counted once. The rearrangement joins TRBV7-9 to TRBJ2-7, with 11 bases aligning to TRBD1. This CDR3 is 16 amino acids long. The V and J ends lost 8 bases and 3 bases, in that order; junction bases with no gene match: 12. Germline V CDR1 and CDR2: SEHNR, FQNEAQ (reference sequence). For the CDR3, the DNA is TGTGCCAGCGCTTCACCAGGACAGGGGGCGATCTACGAGCAGTACGTC. This codes for CASASPGQGAIYEQYV.

The chain is built from TRBV5-8 and TRBJ2-7; 7 positions match TRBD2. CDR3 size: 13 residues. Germline CDR1 reads SGHTS; CDR2 reads YDEGEE. The V and J ends lost 6 bases and 0 bases, in that order; junction bases with no gene match: 3. CDR3 sequence reads: CASILAFSYEQYV. The CDR3 bases are TGTGCCAGCATACTAGCGTTCTCCTACGAGCAGTACGTC.

A remark on this clone: The junction and the germline gene differ at one end; a read error may be behind it. The chain links TRBV30 to TRBJ1-2; TRBD1 agrees at 12 bases. Germline values: CDR1 GTSNPN, CDR2 SVGIG (reference sequence). The CDR3 length is 12 residues. The CDR3 loop reads CAWNLGQGADSF. As DNA, the CDR3 is TGTGCCTGGAACCTGGGACAGGGGGCCGACAGCTTC.

V gene TRBV14 combines with J gene TRBJ2-5; D may be TRBD1 (6 bases). V lost 6 bases and J lost 3, with 20 bases in between. This CDR3 is built from 16 residues. The germline CDR1 and CDR2 sequences are SGHDN and FVKESK. The CDR3 is CASSHLFWGRKETQYF. Written as DNA, the CDR3 is TGTGCCAGCAGTCATCTTTTTTGGGGGCGCAAAGAGACCCAGTACTTC.

The rearrangement links TRBV19 to TRBJ1-4, with 9 positions matching TRBD1. The junction had 7 bases not matched to a gene; V was cut back by 6 bases and J by 5 bases. The CDR3 sequence is 15 residues long. Germline assignment: CDR1 LNHDA and CDR2 SQIVND (reference sequence). The DNA of the CDR3 is TGTGCCAGTAGGCCTTTCGGACAGGGGAATGAAAAACTGTTTTTT. Its protein is CASRPFGQGNEKLFF.

The J gene is TRBJ2-7, the V gene TRBV21-1; TRBD1 is taken as the D call from the table, unchecked against the DNA. TRBV21-1 is labeled a pseudogene. The CDR3 spans 12 residues. The chain's CDR3 is CASRDRVYEQYV. DNA for the CDR3: TGTGCCAGCAGGGACAGGGTCTACGAGCAGTACGTC.

The chain employs TRBV18 and TRBJ2-3, with D perhaps matching TRBD2 (7 bases). The CDR3 covers 17 residues. Germline V gene lookup returns CDR1 KGHSH and CDR2 LQKENI. Between the trimmed V and J ends, which lost 3 bases and 2 bases, there was a span of 18 bases. CDR3 DNA sequence: TGTGCCAGCTCACCGACGGGGGGCGGGAGACCCACAGATACGCAGTATTTT. This sequence encodes CASSPTGGGRPTDTQYF.

This clone was picked up a small number of times. This rearrangement joins TRBV7-2 to TRBJ1-5; no definite D call. In germline, CDR1 is SGHTA, CDR2 FQGNSA. The CDR3 extends over 13 amino acids. V lost 5 bases and J 5 bases, leaving 10 bases between the germline ends. CDR3 nucleotides: TGTGCCAGCAGCCTGGTAGTCGATCAGCCCCAGCATTTT. Translating it yields CASSLVVDQPQHF.

The chain is built from TRBV19 and TRBJ1-2, with 7 bases matching TRBD1. CDR3 length equals 15 residues. Germline V lookup: CDR1 LNHDA, CDR2 SQIVND (reference sequence). V was pared by 1 base and J by 0 bases, with 2 bases of the junction left unmatched. CDR3 protein: CASSIAGTANYGYTF. CDR3 bases: TGTGCCAGTAGTATAGCTGGGACAGCTAACTATGGCTACACCTTC.

This clone came up once. The gene calls are TRBV11-2 and TRBJ2-5, with D possibly being TRBD2 (5 bases). This CDR3 region has 15 residues. The V gene's germline CDR1 is SGHAT and CDR2 FQNNGV. Trimming cost V 5 bases and J 0 bases, with 13 bases left between them. CDR3 bases: TGTGCCAGCAGCAACGGGATGGTCGACCAAGAGACCCAGTACTTC. Translated: CASSNGMVDQETQYF.

This clone was detected many times. The chain joins TRBV2 to TRBJ1-1; D is possibly TRBD1 (5 bases). CDR1 and CDR2 (germline): SNHLY, FYNNEI. The CDR3 runs to 14 residues. Trimming cost V 3 bases and J 6 bases, with 14 bases left between them. CDR3 coding DNA: TGTGCCAGCAGTGAGGCCCAGGGAGGGCCTGAAGCTTTCTTT. It encodes CASSEAQGGPEAFF.

The chain joins TRBV6-6 to TRBJ2-3; 8 nucleotides line up with TRBD2. CDR3 length: 15 residues. V shed 5 bases and J 3 bases; nucleotides not matched to a gene: 7. Per germline, CDR1 MNHNY and CDR2 SVGAGI (reference sequence). CDR3 region: CASSSSGMETDTQYF. The CDR3 DNA is TGTGCCAGCAGTAGTAGCGGGATGGAAACAGATACGCAGTATTTT.

The rearrangement links TRBV30 to TRBJ2-4; D is unresolved. The CDR3 totals 16 residues. CDR1 is GTSNPN, CDR2 SVGIG, per germline (reference sequence). Trimming shortened V by 0 bases and J by 0 bases, and 12 bases separated the two germline ends. CDR3 bases: TGTGCCTGGAGTGTACGGCAGGTCTTAGCCAAAAACATTCAGTACTTC. This sequence encodes CAWSVRQVLAKNIQYF.

The chain couples TRBV4-1 to TRBJ2-5; D may correspond to TRBD1 or TRBD2 (5 bases each). With the DNA end fitting TRBJ2-7 better, the J assignment may be wrong. CDR3 length: 15 residues. The germline V gene has CDR1 MGHRA and CDR2 YSYEKL. The CDR3 is CASSQGWLGDYEQYF. CDR3 nucleotides: TGCGCCAGCAGCCAAGGGTGGTTGGGGGACTACGAGCAGTACTTC.

In the case of this clone: An end of the junction does not agree with germline; a read error may underlie this. The chain uses TRBV4-2 and TRBJ2-6, with 8 bases that match TRBD1. The CDR3 is 19 residues long. In germline, CDR1 is LGHNA, CDR2 YNFKEQ. CDR3 sequence (DNA): TGTGCCAGCAGTCAAGGGACAGGCGACCAGGTAGCTGGGGCCAACGTCCTGACTTTC. Protein product: CASSQGTGDQVAGANVLTF.

The genes are TRBV5-1 and TRBJ2-5; TRBD2 aligns across 14 bases. Germline CDR1 is SGHRS and CDR2 is YFSETQ. The CDR3 runs to 16 residues. The V segment lost 7 bases and the J segment 5 bases; nucleotides outside the gene matches: 10. The CDR3 DNA reads TGCGCCAGCCAGGAGACTAGCGGGAGGGCCGGGGAGACCCAGTACTTC. Protein sequence: CASQETSGRAGETQYF.

With regard to this clone: The junction departs from the called germline gene at one end, perhaps through a read error. The chain recombines TRBV27 with TRBJ2-3; 10 bases are a match to TRBD2. The CDR3 has 17 amino acids. Germline V gives CDR1 MNHEY, CDR2 SMNVEV (reference sequence). DNA for the CDR3: TGTGTCAGCAGTCCATTATCTAGCGGGAGTGGCACAGATACGCAGTATTTT. Protein sequence: CVSSPLSSGSGTDTQYF.

CDR3 nucleotides: TGTGCCAGCAGCCGGCTAGGACAGGGACTGAACACTGAAGCTTTCTTT. Translated: CASSRLGQGLNTEAFF. V is TRBV5-6 and J is TRBJ1-1, with 8 bases fitting TRBD1. Germline lookup yields CDR1 SGHDT and CDR2 YYEEEE. The CDR3 is 16 residues long. The V gene end was trimmed by 4 bases and the J gene end by 0 bases; junction bases not matched to a gene: 8.

This clone was observed a few times. The chain carries TRBV6-1 and TRBJ1-3; perhaps TRBD1 as D (5 bases). The CDR3 has 15 residues. V lost 4 bases to trimming and J lost 0 bases, with 10 bases between them. The germline V gene encodes CDR1 MNHNS and CDR2 SASEGT. The CDR3, as DNA: TGTGCCAGCAGTGGATGGGGGGGCTCTGGAAACACCATATATTTT. Translated, it gives CASSGWGGSGNTIYF.

DNA of the CDR3: TGTGCCAGCAGCAAAAGCTTGTCACTACACGGTCAGCACAGGGACTACGAGCAGTACGTC. The encoded protein is CASSKSLSLHGQHRDYEQYV. This chain connects TRBV21-1 to TRBJ2-7; the DNA was not compared with TRBD2, the D call given in the table. TRBV21-1 is reported as a pseudogene. The CDR3 totals 20 residues.

J is TRBJ1-2 and V is TRBV6-5; a possible D gene is TRBD1 (5 bases). The length of the CDR3 is 16 residues. Germline V gene data show CDR1 as MNHEY and CDR2 as SVGAGI. The ends were cut back, 4 bases at V and 7 bases at J, with 22 bases in the middle. CDR3 DNA: TGTGCCAGCAGTTCCCGTACTGGGACTGACTCTTCTGGCTACACCTTC. Translation: CASSSRTGTDSSGYTF.

The chain carries TRBV29-1 and TRBJ2-2; perhaps TRBD1 as D (5 bases). The CDR3 runs to 13 residues. Germline V lookup: CDR1 SQVTM, CDR2 ANQGSEA. Trimming took 4 bases from V and 4 from J, leaving 10 bases between them. The CDR3 loop reads CSVGTMATGELFF. In DNA, the CDR3 is TGCAGCGTTGGGACAATGGCCACCGGGGAGCTGTTTTTT.

This chain uses TRBV7-2 with TRBJ1-5; a possible D gene is TRBD1 (6 bases). V lost 5 bases and J 7 bases, leaving 12 bases between the germline ends. CDR3 length: 13 amino acids. Germline loops: CDR1 SGHTA, CDR2 FQGNSA. The CDR3 loop reads CASSLQGRQPQHF. CDR3 sequence (DNA): TGTGCCAGCAGCCTACAGGGTAGGCAGCCCCAGCATTTT.